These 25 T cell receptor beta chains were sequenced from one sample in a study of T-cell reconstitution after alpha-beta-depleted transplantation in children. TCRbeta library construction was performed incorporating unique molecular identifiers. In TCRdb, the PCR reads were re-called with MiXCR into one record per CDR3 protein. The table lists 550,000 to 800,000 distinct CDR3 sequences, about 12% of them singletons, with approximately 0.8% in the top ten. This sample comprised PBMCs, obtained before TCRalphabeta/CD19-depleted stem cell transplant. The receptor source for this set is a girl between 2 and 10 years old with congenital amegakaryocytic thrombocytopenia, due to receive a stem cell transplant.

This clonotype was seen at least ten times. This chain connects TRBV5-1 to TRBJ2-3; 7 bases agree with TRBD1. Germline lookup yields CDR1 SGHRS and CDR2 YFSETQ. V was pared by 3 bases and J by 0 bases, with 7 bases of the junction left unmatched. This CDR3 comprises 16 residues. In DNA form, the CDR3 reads TGCGCCAGCAGCTCGACAGGGTTCTCTAGCACAGATACGCAGTATTTT. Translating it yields CASSSTGFSSTDTQYF.

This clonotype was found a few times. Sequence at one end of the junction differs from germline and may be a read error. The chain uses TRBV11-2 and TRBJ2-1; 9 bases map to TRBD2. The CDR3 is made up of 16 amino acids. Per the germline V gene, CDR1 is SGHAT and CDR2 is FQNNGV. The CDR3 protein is CASSPGGIAGDSGLRF. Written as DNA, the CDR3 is TGTGCCAGCAGCCCGGGGGGAATAGCGGGAGACTCGGGACTACGCTTC. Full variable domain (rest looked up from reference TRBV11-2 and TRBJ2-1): EAGVAQSPRYKIIEKRQSVAFWCNPISGHATLYWYQQILGQGPKLLIQFQNNGVVDDSQLPKDRFSAERLKGVDSTLKIQPAKLEDSAVYLCASSPGGIAGDSGLRFGPGTRLTVL.

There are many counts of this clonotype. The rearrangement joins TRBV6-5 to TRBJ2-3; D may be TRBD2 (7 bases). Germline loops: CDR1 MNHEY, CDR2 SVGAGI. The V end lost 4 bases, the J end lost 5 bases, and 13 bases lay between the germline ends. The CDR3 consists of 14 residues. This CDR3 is CASSSGGLVDTQYF. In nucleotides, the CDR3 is TGTGCCAGCAGTTCCGGGGGGCTGGTAGATACGCAGTATTTT.

The CDR3 nucleotides read TGTGCCAGCAGCTTAGGGTCCACAACGCGCGCTGAAGCTTTCTTT. It codes for CASSLGSTTRAEAFF. The J gene is TRBJ1-1, the V gene TRBV11-2; D gene uncertain. The CDR3 runs 15 residues. With 1 base removed from V and 6 bases from J, the gap between germline ends came to 15 bases. Germline V CDR1 and CDR2: SGHAT, FQNNGV.

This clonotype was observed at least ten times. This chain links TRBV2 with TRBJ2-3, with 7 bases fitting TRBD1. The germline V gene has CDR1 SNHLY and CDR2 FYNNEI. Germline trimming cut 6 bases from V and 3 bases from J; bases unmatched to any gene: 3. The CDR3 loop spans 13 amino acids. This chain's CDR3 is CASRDRRTDTQYF. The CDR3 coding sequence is TGTGCCAGCAGGGACAGGAGGACAGATACGCAGTATTTT. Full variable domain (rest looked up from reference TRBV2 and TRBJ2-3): EPEVTQTPSHQVTQMGQEVILRCVPISNHLYFYWYRQILGQKVEFLVSFYNNEISEKSEIFDDQFSVERPDGSNFTLKIRSTKLEDSAMYFCASRDRRTDTQYFGPGTRLTVL.

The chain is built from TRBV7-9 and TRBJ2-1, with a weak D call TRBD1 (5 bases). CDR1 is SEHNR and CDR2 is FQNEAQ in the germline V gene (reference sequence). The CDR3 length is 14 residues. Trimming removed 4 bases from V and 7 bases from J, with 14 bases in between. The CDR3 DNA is TGTGCCAGCAGCTCAAACACAGGATCGAATGAGCAGTTCTTC. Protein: CASSSNTGSNEQFF.

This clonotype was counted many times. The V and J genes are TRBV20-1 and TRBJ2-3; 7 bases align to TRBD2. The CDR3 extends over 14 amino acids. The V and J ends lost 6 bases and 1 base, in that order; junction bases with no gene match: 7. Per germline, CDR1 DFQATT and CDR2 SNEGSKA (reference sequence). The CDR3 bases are TGCAGTGCCCAGACTAGCCGGGGCACAGATACGCAGTATTTT. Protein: CSAQTSRGTDTQYF.

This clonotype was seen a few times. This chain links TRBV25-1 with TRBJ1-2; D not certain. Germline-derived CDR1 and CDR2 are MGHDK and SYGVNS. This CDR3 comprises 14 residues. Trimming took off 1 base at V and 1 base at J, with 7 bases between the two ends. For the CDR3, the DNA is TGTGCCAGCAGTGAATGGAGGGTTAACTATGGCTACACCTTC. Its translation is CASSEWRVNYGYTF.

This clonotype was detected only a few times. The CDR3 region has the DNA TGCGCCAGCAGCCACGACAAAGCCTACGAGCAGTACTTC. This gives the protein CASSHDKAYEQYF. V gene TRBV4-1 combines with J gene TRBJ2-7; no definite D call. The V and J ends lost 3 bases and 2 bases respectively, with 8 bases between them. The CDR3 has 13 residues. The germline CDR1 and CDR2 sequences are MGHRA and YSYEKL.

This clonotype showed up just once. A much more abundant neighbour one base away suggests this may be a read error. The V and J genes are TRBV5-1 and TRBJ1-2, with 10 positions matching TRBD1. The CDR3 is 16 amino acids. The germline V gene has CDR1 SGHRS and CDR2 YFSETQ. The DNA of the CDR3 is TGCGCCAGCAGCTTGGGATTGGGACAGGGGAACTATGGCTACCCCTTC. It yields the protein CASSLGLGQGNYGYPF.

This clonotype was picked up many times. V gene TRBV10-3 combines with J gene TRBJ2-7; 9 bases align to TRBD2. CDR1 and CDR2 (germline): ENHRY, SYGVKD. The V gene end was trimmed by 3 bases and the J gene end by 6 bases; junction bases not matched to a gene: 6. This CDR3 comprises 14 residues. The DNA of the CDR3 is TGTGCCATCAGTGATGCGGGACTAGCATCCGAGCAGTACTTC. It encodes CAISDAGLASEQYF.

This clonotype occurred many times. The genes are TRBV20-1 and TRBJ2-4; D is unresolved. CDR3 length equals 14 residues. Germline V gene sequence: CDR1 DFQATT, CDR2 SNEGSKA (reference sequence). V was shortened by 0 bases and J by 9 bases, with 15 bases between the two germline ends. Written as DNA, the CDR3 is TGCAGTGCTAGAGATCTTGGGCCCATGAGCATTCAGTACTTC. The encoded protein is CSARDLGPMSIQYF.

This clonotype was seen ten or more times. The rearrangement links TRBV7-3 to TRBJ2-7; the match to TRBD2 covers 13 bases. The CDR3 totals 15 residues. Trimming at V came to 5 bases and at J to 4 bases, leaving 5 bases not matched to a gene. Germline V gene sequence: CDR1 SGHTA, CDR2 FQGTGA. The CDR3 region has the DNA TGTGCCAGCAGCCATGGACTAGCGGGAGTGTACGAGCAGTACTTC. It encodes CASSHGLAGVYEQYF.

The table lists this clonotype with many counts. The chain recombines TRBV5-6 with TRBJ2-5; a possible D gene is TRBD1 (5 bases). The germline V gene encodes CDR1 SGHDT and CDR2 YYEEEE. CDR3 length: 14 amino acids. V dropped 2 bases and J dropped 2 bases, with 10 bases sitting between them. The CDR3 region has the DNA TGTGCCAGCAGCTTTATTCAGGGACAAGAGACCCAGTACTTC. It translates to CASSFIQGQETQYF.

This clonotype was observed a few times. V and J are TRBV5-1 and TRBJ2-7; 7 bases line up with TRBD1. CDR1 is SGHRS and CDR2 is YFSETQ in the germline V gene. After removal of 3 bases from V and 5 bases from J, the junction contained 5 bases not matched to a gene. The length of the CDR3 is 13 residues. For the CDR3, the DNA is TGCGCCAGCAGCTGGAGACAGGGCAACGAGCAGTACTTC. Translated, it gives CASSWRQGNEQYF. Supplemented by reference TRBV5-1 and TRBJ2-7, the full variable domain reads KAGVTQTPRYLIKTRGQQVTLSCSPISGHRSVSWYQQTPGQGLQFLFEYFSETQRNKGNFPGRFSGRQFSNSRSEMNVSTLELGDSALYLCASSWRQGNEQYFGPGTRLTVT.

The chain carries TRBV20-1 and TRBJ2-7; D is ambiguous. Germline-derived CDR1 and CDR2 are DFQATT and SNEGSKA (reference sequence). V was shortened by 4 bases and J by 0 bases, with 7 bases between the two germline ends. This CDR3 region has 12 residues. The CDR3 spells CSAKILSYEQYF. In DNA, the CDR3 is TGCAGTGCTAAGATACTCTCCTACGAGCAGTACTTC.

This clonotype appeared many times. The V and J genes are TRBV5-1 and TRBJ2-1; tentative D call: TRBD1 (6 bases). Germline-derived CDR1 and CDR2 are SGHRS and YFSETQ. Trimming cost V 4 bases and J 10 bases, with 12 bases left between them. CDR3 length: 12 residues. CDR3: CASSPGQREQFF. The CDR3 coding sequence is TGCGCCAGCAGCCCCGGACAGCGAGAGCAGTTCTTC.

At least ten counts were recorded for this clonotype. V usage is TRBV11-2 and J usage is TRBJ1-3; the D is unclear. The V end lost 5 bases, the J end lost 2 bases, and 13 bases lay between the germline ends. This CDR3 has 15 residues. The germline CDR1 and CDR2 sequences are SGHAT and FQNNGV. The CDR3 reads CASSHRDGAGNTIYF. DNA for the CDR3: TGTGCCAGCAGCCACCGGGATGGCGCTGGAAACACCATATATTTT. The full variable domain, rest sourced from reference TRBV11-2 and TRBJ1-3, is EAGVAQSPRYKIIEKRQSVAFWCNPISGHATLYWYQQILGQGPKLLIQFQNNGVVDDSQLPKDRFSAERLKGVDSTLKIQPAKLEDSAVYLCASSHRDGAGNTIYFGEGSWLTVV.

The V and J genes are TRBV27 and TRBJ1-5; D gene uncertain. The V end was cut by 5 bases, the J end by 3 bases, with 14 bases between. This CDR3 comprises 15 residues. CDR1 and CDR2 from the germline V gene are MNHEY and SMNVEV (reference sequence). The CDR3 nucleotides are TGTGCCAGCAGTATCCGGGAGCCGACCAATCAGCCCCAGCATTTT. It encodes CASSIREPTNQPQHF.

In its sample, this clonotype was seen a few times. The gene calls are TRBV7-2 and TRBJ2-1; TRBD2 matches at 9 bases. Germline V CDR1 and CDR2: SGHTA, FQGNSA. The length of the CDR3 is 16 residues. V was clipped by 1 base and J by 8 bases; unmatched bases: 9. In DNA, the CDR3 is TGTGCCAGCAGCTTAGTTGGTAGCGGGAGTAGGGATGAGCAGTTCTTC. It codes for CASSLVGSGSRDEQFF.

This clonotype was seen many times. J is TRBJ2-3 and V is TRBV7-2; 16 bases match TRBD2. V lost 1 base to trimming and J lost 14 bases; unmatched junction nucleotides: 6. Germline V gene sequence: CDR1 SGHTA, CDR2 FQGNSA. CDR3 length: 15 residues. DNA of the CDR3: TGTGCCAGCAGCTTAGGTCCGGGACTAGCGGGAGGGGTGTATTTT. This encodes CASSLGPGLAGGVYF. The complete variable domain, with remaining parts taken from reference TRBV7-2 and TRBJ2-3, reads GAGVSQSPSNKVTEKGKDVELRCDPISGHTALYWYRQSLGQGLEFLIYFQGNSAPDKSGLPSDRFSAERTGGSVSTLTIQRTQQEDSAVYLCASSLGPGLAGGVYFGPGTRLTVL.

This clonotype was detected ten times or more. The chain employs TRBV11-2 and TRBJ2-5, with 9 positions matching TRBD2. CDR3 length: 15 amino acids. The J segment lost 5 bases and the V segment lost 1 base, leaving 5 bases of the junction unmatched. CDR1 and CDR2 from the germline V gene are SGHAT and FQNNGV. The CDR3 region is CASSLGGSGSETQYF. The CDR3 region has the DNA TGTGCCAGCAGCTTAGGAGGTAGCGGGAGCGAGACCCAGTACTTC.

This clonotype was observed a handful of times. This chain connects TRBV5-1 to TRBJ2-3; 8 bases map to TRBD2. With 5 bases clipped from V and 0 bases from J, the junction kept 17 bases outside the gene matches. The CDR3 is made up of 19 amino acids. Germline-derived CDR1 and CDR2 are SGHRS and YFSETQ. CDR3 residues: CASSPTISGDLQSTDTQYF. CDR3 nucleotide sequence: TGCGCCAGCAGTCCTACAATTAGCGGGGATCTCCAAAGCACAGATACGCAGTATTTT.

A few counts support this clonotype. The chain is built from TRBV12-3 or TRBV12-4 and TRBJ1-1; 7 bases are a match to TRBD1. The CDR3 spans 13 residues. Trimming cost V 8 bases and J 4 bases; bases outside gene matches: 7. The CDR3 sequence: CASQGQSRTEAFF. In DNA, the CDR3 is TGTGCCAGCCAGGGACAGTCCCGCACTGAAGCTTTCTTT.

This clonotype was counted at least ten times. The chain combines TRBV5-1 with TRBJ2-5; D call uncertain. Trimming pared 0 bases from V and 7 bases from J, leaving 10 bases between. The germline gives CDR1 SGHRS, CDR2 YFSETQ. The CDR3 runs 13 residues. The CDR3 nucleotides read TGCGCCAGCAGCTTGGAGTCAAAAGGGACCCAGTACTTC. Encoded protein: CASSLESKGTQYF.